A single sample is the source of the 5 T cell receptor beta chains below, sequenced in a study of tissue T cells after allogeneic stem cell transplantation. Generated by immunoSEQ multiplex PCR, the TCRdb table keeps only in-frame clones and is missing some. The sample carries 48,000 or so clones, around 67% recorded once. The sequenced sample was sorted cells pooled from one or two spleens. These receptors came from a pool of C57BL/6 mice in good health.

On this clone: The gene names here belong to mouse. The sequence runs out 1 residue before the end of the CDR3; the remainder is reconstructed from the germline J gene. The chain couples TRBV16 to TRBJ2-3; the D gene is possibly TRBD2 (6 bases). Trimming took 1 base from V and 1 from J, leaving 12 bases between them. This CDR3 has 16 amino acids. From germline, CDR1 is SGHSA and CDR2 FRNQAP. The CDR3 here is CASSLAGGGGAETLYF. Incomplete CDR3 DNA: TGTGCAAGCAGCTTAGCGGGGGGAGGGGGTGCAGAAACGCTGTAT.

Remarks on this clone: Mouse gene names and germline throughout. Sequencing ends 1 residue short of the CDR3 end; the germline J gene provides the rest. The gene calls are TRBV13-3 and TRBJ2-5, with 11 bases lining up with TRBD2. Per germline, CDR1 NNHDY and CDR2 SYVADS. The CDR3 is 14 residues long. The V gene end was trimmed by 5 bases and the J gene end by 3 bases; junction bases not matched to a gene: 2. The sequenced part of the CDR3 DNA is TGTGCCAGCAGCTGGGACTGGGGGCAAGACACCCAGTAC. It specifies CASSWDWGQDTQY. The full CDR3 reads CASSWDWGQDTQYF.

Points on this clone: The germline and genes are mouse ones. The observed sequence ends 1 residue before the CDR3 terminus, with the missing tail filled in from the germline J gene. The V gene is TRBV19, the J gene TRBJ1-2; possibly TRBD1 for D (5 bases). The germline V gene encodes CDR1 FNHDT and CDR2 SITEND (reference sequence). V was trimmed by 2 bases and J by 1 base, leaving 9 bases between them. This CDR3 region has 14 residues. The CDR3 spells CASSIFGGNSDYTF. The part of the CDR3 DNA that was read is TGTGCCAGCAGTATCTTCGGGGGAAACTCCGACTACACC.

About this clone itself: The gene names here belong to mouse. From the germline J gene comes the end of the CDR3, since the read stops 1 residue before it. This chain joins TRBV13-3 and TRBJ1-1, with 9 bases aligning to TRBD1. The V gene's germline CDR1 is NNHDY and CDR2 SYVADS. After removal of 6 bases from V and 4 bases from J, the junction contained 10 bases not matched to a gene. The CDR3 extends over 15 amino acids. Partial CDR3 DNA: TGTGCCAGCATTAACAGGGGGCGAGGGGGCACAGAAGTCTTC. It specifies CASINRGRGGTEVF. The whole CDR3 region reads CASINRGRGGTEVFF.

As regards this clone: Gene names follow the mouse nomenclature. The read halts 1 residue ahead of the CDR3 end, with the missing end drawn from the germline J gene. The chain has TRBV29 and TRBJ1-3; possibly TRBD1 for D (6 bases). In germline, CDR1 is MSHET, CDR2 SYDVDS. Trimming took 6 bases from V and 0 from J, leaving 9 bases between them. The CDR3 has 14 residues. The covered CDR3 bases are TGTGCTAGCAGACGGACAGATTCTGGAAATACGCTCTAT. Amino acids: CASRRTDSGNTLY. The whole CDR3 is CASRRTDSGNTLYF.